This T cell receptor beta chain derives from a study of cytomegalovirus exposure and HLA in healthy donors. Study background: A previous analysis identified 117 million unique TCR beta sequences derived from 180 million or so T cells.

The CDR3 has 18 residues. Trimming removed 5 bases from V and 1 base from J; junction bases left unmatched: 17. The germline CDR1 and CDR2 sequences are LNHDA and SQIVND (reference sequence). Use of 60 Vbeta and 13 Jbeta primers characterized the PCR. Data came from immunoSEQ multiplex PCR; TCRdb stores just in-frame clones and leaves some out. The table includes 150,000 to 200,000 clones, roughly 73% detected once. The chain joins TRBV19 to TRBJ2-7; 7 bases are a match to TRBD2. The sequence was obtained from a woman aged 35 to 49 in good health and CMV-seropositive. Sample: PBMCs. As DNA, the CDR3 is TGTGCCAGTAGTCGGGCTAGCGGACTCCCGGTGGGGTCCTACGAGCAGTACTTC. The encoded protein is CASSRASGLPVGSYEQYF.